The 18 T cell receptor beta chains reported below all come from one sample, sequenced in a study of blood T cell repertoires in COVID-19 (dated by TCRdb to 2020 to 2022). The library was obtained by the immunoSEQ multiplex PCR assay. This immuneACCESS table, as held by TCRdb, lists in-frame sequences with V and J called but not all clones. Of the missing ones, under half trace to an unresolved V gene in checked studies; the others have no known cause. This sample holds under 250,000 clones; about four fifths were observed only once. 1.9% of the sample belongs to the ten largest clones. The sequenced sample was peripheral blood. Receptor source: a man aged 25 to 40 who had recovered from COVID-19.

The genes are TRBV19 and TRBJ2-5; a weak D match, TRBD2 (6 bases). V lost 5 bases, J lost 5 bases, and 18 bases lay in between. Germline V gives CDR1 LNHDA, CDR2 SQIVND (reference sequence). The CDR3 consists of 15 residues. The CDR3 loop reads CASSGVAGPGETQYF. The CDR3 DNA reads TGTGCCAGTAGTGGGGTGGCGGGGCCGGGGGAGACCCAGTACTTC.

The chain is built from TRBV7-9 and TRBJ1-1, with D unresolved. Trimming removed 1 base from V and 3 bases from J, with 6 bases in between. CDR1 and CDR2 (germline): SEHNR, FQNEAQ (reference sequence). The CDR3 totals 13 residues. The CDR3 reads CASSLGLYTEAFF. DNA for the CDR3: TGTGCCAGCAGCTTAGGGCTTTACACTGAAGCTTTCTTT. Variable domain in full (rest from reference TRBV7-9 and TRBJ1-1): DTGVSQNPRHKITKRGQNVTFRCDPISEHNRLYWYRQTLGQGPEFLTYFQNEAQLEKSRLLSDRFSAERPKGSFSTLEIQRTEQGDSAMYLCASSLGLYTEAFFGQGTRLTVV.

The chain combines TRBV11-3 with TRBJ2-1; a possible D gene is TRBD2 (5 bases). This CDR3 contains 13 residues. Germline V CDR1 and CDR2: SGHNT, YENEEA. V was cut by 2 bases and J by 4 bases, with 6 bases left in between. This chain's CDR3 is CASSLRGYNEQFF. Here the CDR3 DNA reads TGTGCCAGCAGCTTACGGGGATACAATGAGCAGTTCTTC.

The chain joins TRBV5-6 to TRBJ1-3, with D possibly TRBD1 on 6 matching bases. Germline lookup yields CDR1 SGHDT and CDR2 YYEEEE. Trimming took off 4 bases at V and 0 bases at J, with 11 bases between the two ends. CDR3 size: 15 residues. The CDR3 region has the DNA TGTGCCAGCAGCACCGGACAGAGCTCTGGAAACACCATATATTTT. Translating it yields CASSTGQSSGNTIYF.

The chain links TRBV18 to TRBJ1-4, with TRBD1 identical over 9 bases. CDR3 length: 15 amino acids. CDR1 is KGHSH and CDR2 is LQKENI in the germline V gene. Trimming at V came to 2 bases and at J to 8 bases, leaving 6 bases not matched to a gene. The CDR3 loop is CASSPATGGLEKLFF. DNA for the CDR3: TGTGCCAGCTCACCAGCGACAGGGGGTTTGGAAAAACTGTTTTTT. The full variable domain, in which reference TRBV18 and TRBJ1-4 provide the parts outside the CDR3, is NAGVMQNPRHLVRRRGQEARLRCSPMKGHSHVYWYRQLPEEGLKFMVYLQKENIIDESGMPKERFSAEFPKEGPSILRIQQVVRGDSAAYFCASSPATGGLEKLFFGSGTQLSVL.

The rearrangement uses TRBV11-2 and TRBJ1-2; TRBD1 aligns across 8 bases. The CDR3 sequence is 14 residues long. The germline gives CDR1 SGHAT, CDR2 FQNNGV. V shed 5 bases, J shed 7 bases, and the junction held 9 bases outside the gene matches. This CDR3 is CASSGLTGARGYTF. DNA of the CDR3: TGTGCCAGCAGCGGGCTGACAGGGGCCCGTGGCTACACCTTC.

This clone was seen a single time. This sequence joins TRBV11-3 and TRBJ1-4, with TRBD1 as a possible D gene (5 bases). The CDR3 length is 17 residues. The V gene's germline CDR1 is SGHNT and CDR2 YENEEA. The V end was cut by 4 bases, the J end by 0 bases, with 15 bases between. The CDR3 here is CASSYKTDFATNEKLFF. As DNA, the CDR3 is TGTGCCAGCAGCTACAAGACAGACTTCGCAACTAATGAAAAACTGTTTTTT. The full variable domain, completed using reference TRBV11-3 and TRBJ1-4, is EAGVVQSPRYKIIEKKQPVAFWCNPISGHNTLYWYLQNLGQGPELLIRYENEEAVDDSQLPKDRFSAERLKGVDSTLKIQPAELGDSAVYLCASSYKTDFATNEKLFFGSGTQLSVL.

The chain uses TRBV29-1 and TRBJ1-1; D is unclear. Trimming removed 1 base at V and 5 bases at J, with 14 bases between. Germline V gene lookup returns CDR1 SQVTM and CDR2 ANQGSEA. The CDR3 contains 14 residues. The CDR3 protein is CSVEGLAGNTEAFF. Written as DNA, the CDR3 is TGCAGCGTTGAAGGCCTGGCGGGTAATACTGAAGCTTTCTTT.

The CDR3 DNA follows: TGCGCCAGCAGCCAGTTGGTAGCGGGGCAGCGGGAGGTCACGCAGTATTTT. It is translated as CASSQLVAGQREVTQYF. The chain carries TRBV4-1 and TRBJ2-3; TRBD2 matches at 9 bases. Trimming cost V 3 bases and J 9 bases; bases outside gene matches: 16. CDR1 and CDR2 from the germline V gene are MGHRA and YSYEKL. There are 17 residues in the CDR3.

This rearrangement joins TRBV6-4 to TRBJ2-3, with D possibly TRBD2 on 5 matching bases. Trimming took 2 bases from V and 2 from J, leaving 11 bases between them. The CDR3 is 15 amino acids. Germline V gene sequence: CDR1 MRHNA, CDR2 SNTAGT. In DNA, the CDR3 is TGTGCCAGCAGTGACGGTTTCGGGGACACAGATACGCAGTATTTT. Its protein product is CASSDGFGDTDTQYF.

The CDR3 DNA reads TGTGCCAGCAGCCAGACGGGGTGGGTCTATGGCTACACCTTC. Protein sequence: CASSQTGWVYGYTF. The chain uses TRBV7-2 and TRBJ1-2; unclear D gene. The CDR3 contains 14 residues. Trimming left V 5 bases short and J 4 bases short, with 14 bases between. Germline CDR1 and CDR2: SGHTA and FQGNSA.

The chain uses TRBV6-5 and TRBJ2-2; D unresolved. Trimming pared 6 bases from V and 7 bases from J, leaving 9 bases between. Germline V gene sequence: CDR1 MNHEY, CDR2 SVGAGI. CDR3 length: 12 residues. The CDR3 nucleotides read TGTGCCAGCAGGGCCCCCTTCGGGGAGCTGTTTTTT. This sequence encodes CASRAPFGELFF.

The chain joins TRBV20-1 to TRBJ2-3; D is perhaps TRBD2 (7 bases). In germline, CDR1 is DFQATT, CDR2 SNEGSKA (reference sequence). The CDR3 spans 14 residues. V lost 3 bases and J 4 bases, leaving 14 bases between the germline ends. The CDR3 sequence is CSASKGGPSDTQYF. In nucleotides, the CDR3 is TGCAGTGCTAGTAAGGGGGGGCCGTCAGATACGCAGTATTTT.

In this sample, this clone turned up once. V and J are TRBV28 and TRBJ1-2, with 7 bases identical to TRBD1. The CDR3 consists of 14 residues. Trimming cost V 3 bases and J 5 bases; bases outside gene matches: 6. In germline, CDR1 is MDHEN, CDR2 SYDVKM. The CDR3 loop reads CASSLGTVRYGYTF. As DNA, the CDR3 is TGTGCCAGCAGTTTGGGGACAGTCCGATATGGCTACACCTTC.

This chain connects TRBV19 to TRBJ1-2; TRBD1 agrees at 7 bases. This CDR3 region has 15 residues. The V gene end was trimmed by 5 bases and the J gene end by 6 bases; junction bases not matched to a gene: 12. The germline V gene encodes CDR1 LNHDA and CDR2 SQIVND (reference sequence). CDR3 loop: CASSPMMTGIDGYTF. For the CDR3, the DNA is TGTGCCAGTAGTCCGATGATGACAGGGATCGATGGCTACACCTTC.

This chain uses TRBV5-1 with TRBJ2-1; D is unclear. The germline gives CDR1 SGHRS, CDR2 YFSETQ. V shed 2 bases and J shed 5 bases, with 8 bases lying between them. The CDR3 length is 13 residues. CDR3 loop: CASSFKADNEQFF. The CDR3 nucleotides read TGCGCCAGCAGCTTTAAGGCGGACAATGAGCAGTTCTTC.

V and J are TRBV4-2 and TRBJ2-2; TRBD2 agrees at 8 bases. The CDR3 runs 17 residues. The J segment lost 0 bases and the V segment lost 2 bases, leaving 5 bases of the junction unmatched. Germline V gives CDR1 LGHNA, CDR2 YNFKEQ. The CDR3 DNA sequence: TGTGCCAGCAGCCAAACGGGGGGGCCCTCGAACACCGGGGAGCTGTTTTTT. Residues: CASSQTGGPSNTGELFF.

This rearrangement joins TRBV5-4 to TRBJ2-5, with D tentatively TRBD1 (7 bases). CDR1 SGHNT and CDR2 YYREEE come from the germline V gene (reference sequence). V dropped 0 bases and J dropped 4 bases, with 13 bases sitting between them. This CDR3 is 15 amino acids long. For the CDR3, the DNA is TGTGCCAGCAGCTTGGCCAGGGGGGTTTTAGAGACCCAGTACTTC. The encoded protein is CASSLARGVLETQYF.